These 21 T cell receptor beta chains were sequenced from one sample in a study of cytomegalovirus exposure and HLA in healthy donors. PCR primers comprised 60 Vbeta and 13 Jbeta primers. Profiled with immunoSEQ multiplex PCR; TCRdb holds only in-frame clones, not every one. The table has 200,000 or so clones, more than 75% seen once. The specimen sequenced was PBMCs. The source of these receptors is a girl less than two years old in good health and CMV-seronegative.

This rearrangement joins TRBV2 to TRBJ2-2, with TRBD2 as a possible D gene (6 bases). The CDR3 runs to 14 residues. The V and J ends lost 11 bases and 2 bases respectively, with 15 bases between them. From germline, CDR1 is SNHLY and CDR2 FYNNEI. The CDR3 bases are TGTGCCGGGGGGACTCCCCTAAACACCGGGGAGCTGTTTTTT. As protein: CAGGTPLNTGELFF.

This chain uses TRBV7-3 with TRBJ2-2, with TRBD1 matching 11 bases. From germline, CDR1 is SGHTA and CDR2 FQGTGA. The CDR3 runs to 16 residues. With 5 bases clipped from V and 3 bases from J, the junction kept 5 bases outside the gene matches. CDR3 nucleotides: TGTGCCAGCAGCCTACGGACAGGGGGCTACACCGGGGAGCTGTTTTTT. Translation gives CASSLRTGGYTGELFF.

The chain combines TRBV18 with TRBJ2-5, with a possible D match to TRBD2 (5 bases). V was trimmed by 2 bases and J by 2 bases, leaving 12 bases between them. The germline gives CDR1 KGHSH, CDR2 LQKENI. The CDR3 sequence is 15 residues long. The CDR3 loop is CASSPVGIEQETQYF. DNA of the CDR3: TGTGCCAGCTCACCAGTCGGGATCGAGCAAGAGACCCAGTACTTC. The full variable domain, rest sourced from reference TRBV18 and TRBJ2-5, is NAGVMQNPRHLVRRRGQEARLRCSPMKGHSHVYWYRQLPEEGLKFMVYLQKENIIDESGMPKERFSAEFPKEGPSILRIQQVVRGDSAAYFCASSPVGIEQETQYFGPGTRLLVL.

This clone was recorded once. The chain links TRBV5-1 to TRBJ1-5, with 7 positions matching TRBD1. The V and J ends lost 0 bases and 7 bases, in that order; junction bases with no gene match: 7. The CDR3 extends over 15 amino acids. Germline V gene sequence: CDR1 SGHRS, CDR2 YFSETQ. The CDR3 reads CASSLDAQGKQPQHF. The CDR3 DNA sequence: TGCGCCAGCAGCTTGGACGCACAGGGGAAACAGCCCCAGCATTTT.

The J gene is TRBJ2-7, the V gene TRBV6-1, with D maybe TRBD1 (6 bases). The V gene's germline CDR1 is MNHNS and CDR2 SASEGT. Trimming left V 3 bases short and J 3 bases short, with 12 bases between. The CDR3 totals 14 residues. CDR3 coding DNA: TGTGCCAGCAGTGAGGTGGACAGTCTCTACGAGCAGTACTTC. Protein product: CASSEVDSLYEQYF.

This rearrangement joins TRBV7-9 to TRBJ2-4; TRBD1 aligns across 12 bases. CDR1 SEHNR and CDR2 FQNEAQ come from the germline V gene (reference sequence). The CDR3 has 17 residues. The V gene end was trimmed by 1 base and the J gene end by 0 bases; junction bases not matched to a gene: 1. CDR3 protein: CASSLGGQGAAKNIQYF. The CDR3, as DNA: TGTGCCAGCAGCTTAGGGGGACAGGGGGCAGCCAAAAACATTCAGTACTTC.

The chain links TRBV2 to TRBJ2-5, with a tentative D call TRBD2 (5 bases). CDR1 and CDR2 from the germline V gene are SNHLY and FYNNEI. The CDR3 runs to 18 residues. V gave up 1 base and J gave up 3 bases, with 21 bases separating them. The DNA of the CDR3 is TGTGCCAGCAGTGAAGGTCAACTAGTACCGTATCTTGAAGAGACCCAGTACTTC. Protein sequence: CASSEGQLVPYLEETQYF.

Comment on this clone: The germline gene is not matched at one end of the junction; a read error may be the cause. This chain links TRBV7-9 with TRBJ1-2; 8 positions agree with TRBD1. The CDR3 runs to 16 residues. The germline V gene encodes CDR1 SEHNR and CDR2 FQNEAQ (reference sequence). The CDR3 protein is CASSSADREANYGHTF. The CDR3 nucleotides are TGTGCCAGCAGCTCGGCGGACAGGGAGGCTAACTATGGCCACACCTTC.

The rearrangement joins TRBV27 to TRBJ2-7, with 9 nucleotides matching TRBD2. The CDR3 sequence is 15 residues long. V was pared by 3 bases and J by 0 bases, with 3 bases of the junction left unmatched. Germline values: CDR1 MNHEY, CDR2 SMNVEV (reference sequence). The CDR3 nucleotides read TGTGCCAGCAGTTTTAGCGGGGGTTTCTCCTACGAGCAGTACTTC. Translation gives CASSFSGGFSYEQYF.

The chain couples TRBV2 to TRBJ1-1; TRBD1 agrees at 7 bases. V dropped 1 base and J dropped 3; count of bases not matched to a gene: 2. This CDR3 is 14 amino acids long. Looked up from germline, CDR1 is SNHLY and CDR2 is FYNNEI. The CDR3, as DNA: TGTGCCAGCAGTGAAGTAACAGGGGACACTGAAGCTTTCTTT. It yields the protein CASSEVTGDTEAFF.

The chain joins TRBV9 to TRBJ2-3, with TRBD2 matching 10 bases. V shed 1 base, J shed 4 bases, and the junction held 3 bases outside the gene matches. This CDR3 is built from 15 residues. Germline V gene data show CDR1 as SGDLS and CDR2 as YYNGEE. The CDR3 protein is CASSVLAGDPDTQYF. The CDR3 bases are TGTGCCAGCAGCGTACTAGCGGGAGACCCAGATACGCAGTATTTT.

This chain joins TRBV29-1 and TRBJ1-1; D is perhaps TRBD1 (5 bases). Germline loops: CDR1 SQVTM, CDR2 ANQGSEA. The CDR3 is 14 amino acids. Trimming left V 6 bases short and J 1 base short, with 15 bases between. The CDR3 nucleotides read TGCAGCGTCGGACACGCCGTAAGGAACACTGAAGCTTTCTTT. It codes for CSVGHAVRNTEAFF.

Turning to this clone: Other nucleotide sequences from this sample produce the same CDR3. This rearrangement joins TRBV4-2 to TRBJ2-7, with 8 bases aligning to TRBD1. CDR3 length equals 13 residues. V lost 1 base to trimming and J lost 5 bases; unmatched junction nucleotides: 1. Germline lookup yields CDR1 LGHNA and CDR2 YNFKEQ. The CDR3 sequence: CASSQGQGHEQYF. The CDR3 DNA reads TGTGCCAGCAGCCAAGGACAGGGGCACGAGCAGTACTTC.

The rearrangement uses TRBV5-5 and TRBJ1-5, with TRBD1 matching 10 bases. CDR1 is SGHKS and CDR2 is YYEKEE in the germline V gene (reference sequence). The length of the CDR3 is 17 residues. The J segment lost 6 bases and the V segment lost 0 bases, leaving 9 bases of the junction unmatched. CDR3 bases: TGTGCCAGCAGCTTGGCCTTGACAGGGGGCTTACCTCAGCCCCAGCATTTT. Translation: CASSLALTGGLPQPQHF.

V and J are TRBV6-4 and TRBJ2-1, with 7 bases matching TRBD1. Germline loops: CDR1 MRHNA, CDR2 SNTAGT. The V gene end was trimmed by 2 bases and the J gene end by 6 bases; junction bases not matched to a gene: 4. This CDR3 comprises 14 residues. Here the CDR3 reads CASSDGPGGNEQFF. The CDR3, as DNA: TGTGCCAGCAGTGACGGGCCAGGGGGCAATGAGCAGTTCTTC.

This chain connects TRBV23-1 to TRBJ1-3; no clear D gene. TRBV23-1 is an open reading frame, and its role is uncertain. The CDR3 sequence is 12 residues long. Trimming left V 7 bases short and J 4 bases short, with 8 bases between. The CDR3 DNA sequence: TGCGCCAGCATCCGAGGAGGAAACACCATATATTTT. It encodes CASIRGGNTIYF.

The chain employs TRBV6-5 and TRBJ1-1; maybe TRBD1 (6 bases). This CDR3 spans 15 amino acids. Germline CDR1 MNHEY, CDR2 SVGAGI. The V gene lost 5 bases and the J gene lost 5 bases, with 18 bases spanning the gap. The CDR3 bases are TGTGCCAGCAGTCAATCGACAGGTTGGGGGACTGAAGCTTTCTTT. Encoded protein: CASSQSTGWGTEAFF.

CDR3 protein: CASSQGLPSTDTQYF. In DNA, the CDR3 is TGTGCCAGCAGCCAGGGACTACCTAGCACAGATACGCAGTATTTT. The V gene is TRBV4-2, the J gene TRBJ2-3; TRBD2 agrees at 7 bases. Germline lookup yields CDR1 LGHNA and CDR2 YNFKEQ. Losses at the gene ends were 3 bases for V and 0 bases for J; bases not matched to a gene: 3. The CDR3 sequence is 15 residues long.

V usage is TRBV27 and J usage is TRBJ1-6, with TRBD1 matching 9 bases. From germline, CDR1 is MNHEY and CDR2 SMNVEV (reference sequence). After removal of 6 bases from V and 10 bases from J, the junction contained 7 bases not matched to a gene. The CDR3 contains 14 residues. The CDR3 DNA follows: TGTGCCAGCAGCAGGACAGGGGCTCCGTCACCCCTCCACTTT. This sequence encodes CASSRTGAPSPLHF.

V is TRBV30 and J is TRBJ1-1; no definite D call. In germline, CDR1 is GTSNPN, CDR2 SVGIG (reference sequence). The V end was cut by 0 bases, the J end by 7 bases, with 9 bases between. The CDR3 length is 12 residues. The CDR3 sequence is CAWSVGANEAFF. CDR3 in DNA: TGTGCCTGGAGTGTGGGAGCGAATGAAGCTTTCTTT.

The rearrangement joins TRBV6-1 to TRBJ1-2; D is unclear. Germline CDR1 MNHNS, CDR2 SASEGT. V gave up 6 bases and J gave up 5 bases, with 13 bases separating them. There are 13 residues in the CDR3. CDR3 region: CASRVIGWYGYTF. CDR3 sequence (DNA): TGTGCCAGCAGAGTTATCGGGTGGTATGGCTACACCTTC.